These 2 T cell receptor beta chains originate from one sample sequenced in a study of metastatic and nonmetastatic thyroid tumors. Each patient came to thyroid surgery without any prior treatment (of any kind). TCRdb re-clonotyped the PCR reads through MiXCR. The table shows fewer than 30,000 clones, with about a sixth occurring only once. The material sequenced was blood. These receptors all come from a female donor with papillary thyroid cancer or a benign thyroid nodule (not recorded which). Some clones in this sample may be carry-over from other donors' samples.

This clone showed up many times. A much larger clone lies a single base off, so this may be a read error. This sequence joins TRBV5-1 and TRBJ2-5; 7 bases line up with TRBD1. This CDR3 is 15 amino acids long. Germline V CDR1 and CDR2: SGHRS, YFSETQ. CDR3: CVSSWASGTEETQYF. The CDR3 region has the DNA TGCGTCAGCAGCTGGGCTTCTGGGACAGAAGAGACCCAGTACTTC.

This clone was seen many times. The chain combines TRBV7-9 with TRBJ1-1; D might be TRBD1 (5 bases). The CDR3 loop spans 14 amino acids. CDR1 is SEHNR, CDR2 FQNEAQ, per germline (reference sequence). The V end was cut by 5 bases, the J end by 5 bases, with 15 bases between. As DNA, the CDR3 is TGTGCCAGCAGCGGACTCCGGGACTGGACTGAAGCTTTCTTT. It translates to CASSGLRDWTEAFF.